This T cell receptor (beta chain) comes out of a study of Graves' ophthalmopathy and Graves' hyperthyroidism. Study-level results: Blood was where most expanded thyroid clonotypes above 0.001 frequency also turned up.

Researchers took RNA transcripts and amplified TCR beta CDR3 regions from them. First-round RT-PCR employed HTBI primers, with a second-round multiplex PCR after it. TCRdb reprocessed the multiplex PCR reads with MiXCR, giving one entry per CDR3 protein. The repertoire holds 170,000 or so distinct CDR3 sequences, around two fifths seen once, with 7.5% to 10% in the top ten. Germline loops: CDR1 SGHAT, CDR2 FQNNGV. The CDR3 extends over 13 amino acids. The V gene lost 3 bases and the J gene lost 6 bases, with 9 bases spanning the gap. A duration under 3 months, NOSPECS ≥4, CAS ≥3 and moderate-to-severe activity characterized the donors with ophthalmopathy. As for this clonotype: Its target is not known.

Sequencing used peripheral blood. The sequence derives from a man aged 25-45 years with Graves' ophthalmopathy. The chain joins TRBV11-2 to TRBJ1-5; weak D call: TRBD1 (5 bases). As DNA, the CDR3 is TGTGCCAGCAGCTTGGGCAGGGCTCAGCCCCAGCATTTT. Translation: CASSLGRAQPQHF.